This record covers a single T cell receptor (beta chain). The sample belongs to a study of cytomegalovirus exposure and HLA in healthy donors. A multiplex PCR was run with 60 Vbeta primers and 13 Jbeta primers. Profiled with immunoSEQ multiplex PCR; TCRdb holds only in-frame clones, not every one. Of 150,000 to 200,000 clones in the sample, around 87% were seen once. CDR3 length: 14 residues. The V and J ends lost 6 bases and 4 bases, in that order; junction bases with no gene match: 7. The germline CDR1 and CDR2 sequences are SNHLY and FYNNEI. Samples came from healthy bone marrow donors. The specimen was PBMCs. The sequence came from a woman aged 18-29 years in good health and CMV-seronegative. The gene calls are TRBV2 and TRBJ2-5; 8 bases are shared with TRBD1. The CDR3 is CASRLQGAGETQYF. The CDR3 DNA reads TGTGCCAGCAGACTCCAGGGGGCAGGAGAGACCCAGTACTTC.